The next 31 T cell receptor beta chains were all read from a single sample in a study of blood T cell repertoires in COVID-19. The assay was immunoSEQ multiplex PCR, and TCRdb's table has in-frame clones only and misses some. The sample shows about 83,000 clones, approximately 86% of them seen only once. Sample: peripheral blood. The receptors shown here come from a man aged 80 or over with active or convalescent COVID-19.

CDR3 sequence reads: CASSVHGLLREAFF. CDR3 bases: TGTGCCAGCAGTGTTCACGGACTCTTAAGGGAAGCTTTCTTT. The chain recombines TRBV2 with TRBJ1-1; D is unresolved. The CDR3 spans 14 residues. The germline V gene has CDR1 SNHLY and CDR2 FYNNEI. V was pared by 4 bases and J by 8 bases, with 17 bases between.

The DNA for the CDR3 is TGTGCCAGCAGCCGCCCCCAGGGGGGCACAGATACGCAGTATTTT. Its translation is CASSRPQGGTDTQYF. The chain links TRBV9 to TRBJ2-3, with 7 bases that match TRBD1. There are 15 residues in the CDR3. CDR1 is SGDLS and CDR2 is YYNGEE in the germline V gene. V was clipped by 4 bases and J by 1 base; unmatched bases: 6.

This clone was recorded only once. The rearrangement joins TRBV10-1 to TRBJ2-3, with 9 bases aligning to TRBD2. The CDR3 is 19 amino acids. Germline loops: CDR1 WNHNN, CDR2 SYGVQD (reference sequence). Unmatched junction bases numbered 16, after V lost 4 bases and J lost 2 bases. CDR3 DNA sequence: TGCGCCAGCAGTGCCCTGCGGAGGGCTAGCGGGGATCACACAGATACGCAGTATTTT. Translated, it gives CASSALRRASGDHTDTQYF.

V and J are TRBV27 and TRBJ1-2; D possibly corresponds to TRBD1 (5 bases). Germline lookup yields CDR1 MNHEY and CDR2 SMNVEV (reference sequence). V shed 6 bases and J shed 4 bases, with 12 bases lying between them. CDR3 length: 13 residues. This chain's CDR3 is CASSHPGAYGYTF. The CDR3 DNA reads TGTGCCAGCAGCCACCCTGGGGCCTATGGCTACACCTTC.

The V gene is TRBV30, the J gene TRBJ1-5, with D unresolved. V was shortened by 2 bases and J by 5 bases, with 10 bases between the two germline ends. There are 13 residues in the CDR3. Germline CDR1 and CDR2: GTSNPN and SVGIG (reference sequence). Here the CDR3 DNA reads TGTGCCTGGAGTCGGGGTGGGGATCAGCCCCAGCATTTT. Protein: CAWSRGGDQPQHF.

This chain joins TRBV4-1 and TRBJ1-1; 8 nucleotides line up with TRBD1. Trimming took 4 bases from V and 4 from J; bases not matched to a gene: 8. The germline V gene encodes CDR1 MGHRA and CDR2 YSYEKL. The CDR3 is made up of 15 amino acids. The CDR3 loop reads CASSPPGGWGTEAFF. The CDR3 bases are TGCGCCAGCAGCCCGCCAGGGGGCTGGGGCACTGAAGCTTTCTTT.

This rearrangement joins TRBV28 to TRBJ1-1; unclear D gene. There are 14 residues in the CDR3. Germline lookup yields CDR1 MDHEN and CDR2 SYDVKM. V gave up 1 base and J gave up 4 bases, with 10 bases separating them. CDR3 loop: CASSLFPLPTEAFF. The CDR3 coding sequence is TGTGCCAGCAGTTTATTCCCCCTCCCCACTGAAGCTTTCTTT.

The chain recombines TRBV11-1 with TRBJ2-4; maybe TRBD2 (6 bases). The CDR3 consists of 14 residues. Deletions cut 2 bases from V and 5 bases from J, with 10 bases between. The germline V gene has CDR1 SGHAT and CDR2 FQDESV (reference sequence). In DNA, the CDR3 is TGTGCCAGCAGCTTACGGGGGATACAAAACATTCAGTACTTC. Protein sequence: CASSLRGIQNIQYF.

The chain combines TRBV6-5 with TRBJ1-1; 8 positions agree with TRBD1. The CDR3 totals 14 residues. With V trimmed by 8 bases and J by 4 bases, 9 bases remained unmatched. Looked up from germline, CDR1 is MNHEY and CDR2 is SVGAGI. The CDR3 here is CASHGTGGRTEAFF. The CDR3 DNA follows: TGTGCCAGCCACGGGACAGGTGGACGCACTGAAGCTTTCTTT.

The chain combines TRBV29-1 with TRBJ1-1; D not certain. V was trimmed by 5 bases and J by 0 bases, leaving 10 bases between them. Germline V gene data show CDR1 as SQVTM and CDR2 as ANQGSEA. CDR3 length equals 13 residues. CDR3 sequence: CSVCRGMNTEAFF. DNA of the CDR3: TGCAGCGTTTGTCGGGGAATGAACACTGAAGCTTTCTTT.

The rearrangement uses TRBV5-1 and TRBJ2-1; 9 nucleotides match TRBD2. This CDR3 is built from 17 residues. The V segment lost 4 bases and the J segment 6 bases; nucleotides outside the gene matches: 14. The germline V gene has CDR1 SGHRS and CDR2 YFSETQ. CDR3 sequence: CASSPRSSSGGGNEQFF. The CDR3 coding sequence is TGCGCCAGCAGCCCCAGGTCGAGTAGCGGGGGTGGCAATGAGCAGTTCTTC.

CDR3 residues: CASRRTSANEQFF. The CDR3 DNA is TGTGCCAGCAGACGTACTAGCGCCAATGAGCAGTTCTTC. The genes are TRBV11-2 and TRBJ2-1; TRBD2 matches at 7 bases. The CDR3 runs 13 residues. In germline, CDR1 is SGHAT, CDR2 FQNNGV. The V segment lost 6 bases and the J segment 6 bases; nucleotides outside the gene matches: 5.

This clone was counted only a few times. The rearrangement links TRBV7-9 to TRBJ2-7; TRBD1 might be the D (6 bases). The CDR3 consists of 12 residues. Germline CDR1 and CDR2: SEHNR and FQNEAQ (reference sequence). Trimming shortened V by 5 bases and J by 2 bases, and 7 bases separated the two germline ends. The CDR3 coding sequence is TGTGCCAGCAGCACAGGGACCTACGAGCAGTACGTC. It specifies CASSTGTYEQYV.

Regarding this clone: Within the sample, other DNA sequences also encode this same CDR3. The chain is built from TRBV10-3 and TRBJ1-1; D is unclear. The ends were cut back, 6 bases at V and 2 bases at J, with 10 bases in the middle. The CDR3 has 13 residues. From germline, CDR1 is ENHRY and CDR2 SYGVKD. The CDR3 coding sequence is TGTGCCATCAGCGAACGGGGAAACACTGAAGCTTTCTTT. As protein: CAISERGNTEAFF.

This clone was recorded only once. The genes are TRBV18 and TRBJ1-1; D unresolved. Looked up from germline, CDR1 is KGHSH and CDR2 is LQKENI. The V and J ends lost 1 base and 6 bases respectively, with 9 bases between them. This CDR3 region has 13 residues. The CDR3 DNA follows: TGTGCCAGCTCACCACATCCGGGAGCTGAAGCTTTCTTT. This codes for CASSPHPGAEAFF.

The chain employs TRBV24-1 and TRBJ2-2, with a tentative D call TRBD1 (6 bases). Germline-derived CDR1 and CDR2 are KGHDR and SFDVKD. The length of the CDR3 is 17 residues. The V and J ends lost 0 bases and 3 bases respectively, with 13 bases between them. CDR3 bases: TGTGCCACCAGTGATTTGGGGACATTCAGAGACACCGGGGAGCTGTTTTTT. It codes for CATSDLGTFRDTGELFF.

This chain links TRBV6-2 or TRBV6-3 with TRBJ2-3, with 8 positions matching TRBD2. This CDR3 region has 16 residues. V trimming: 2 bases; J trimming: 2 bases; junction bases outside the gene matches: 6. The germline V gene has CDR1 MNHEY and CDR2 SVGEGT. The CDR3 DNA is TGTGCCAGCAGTTACAGAGCGGGAGTCCCCACAGATACGCAGTATTTT. Protein product: CASSYRAGVPTDTQYF.

The chain uses TRBV18 and TRBJ1-1; D may be TRBD1 (5 bases). Deletions cut 6 bases from V and 4 bases from J, with 12 bases between. Germline V CDR1 and CDR2: KGHSH, LQKENI. This CDR3 is 13 amino acids long. CDR3 protein: CASSAGGGTEAFF. Here the CDR3 DNA reads TGTGCCAGCTCTGCGGGCGGGGGCACTGAAGCTTTCTTT. Filled out from reference TRBV18 and TRBJ1-1, the complete variable domain reads NAGVMQNPRHLVRRRGQEARLRCSPMKGHSHVYWYRQLPEEGLKFMVYLQKENIIDESGMPKERFSAEFPKEGPSILRIQQVVRGDSAAYFCASSAGGGTEAFFGQGTRLTVV.

The chain recombines TRBV5-1 with TRBJ1-1; 7 nucleotides agree with TRBD1. CDR1 and CDR2 from the germline V gene are SGHRS and YFSETQ. The CDR3 is made up of 14 amino acids. V gave up 2 bases and J gave up 0 bases; unmatched junction bases: 1. The CDR3 sequence is CASSLGTVNTEAFF. The CDR3 DNA follows: TGCGCCAGCAGCTTAGGGACAGTGAACACTGAAGCTTTCTTT.

The J gene is TRBJ1-5, the V gene TRBV9, with D perhaps TRBD1 (5 bases). With 1 base removed from V and 2 bases from J, the gap between germline ends came to 10 bases. The CDR3 length is 15 residues. From germline, CDR1 is SGDLS and CDR2 YYNGEE. CDR3 protein: CASSVLPGGNQPQHF. In DNA form, the CDR3 reads TGTGCCAGCAGCGTACTTCCGGGGGGCAATCAGCCCCAGCATTTT.

The J gene is TRBJ1-3, the V gene TRBV3-1 (or the pseudogene TRBV3-2); a weak D match, TRBD1 (6 bases). The CDR3 runs to 15 residues. The germline V gene has CDR1 LGHDT and CDR2 YNNKEL (reference sequence). Trimming removed 2 bases at V and 4 bases at J, with 12 bases between. The CDR3: CASSQHRAGGNTIYF. The CDR3 nucleotides are TGTGCCAGCAGCCAACACAGGGCTGGCGGAAACACCATATATTTT.

The chain joins TRBV2 to TRBJ1-4, with D possibly matching TRBD1 (6 bases). The germline gives CDR1 SNHLY, CDR2 FYNNEI. V dropped 8 bases and J dropped 0 bases, with 16 bases sitting between them. This CDR3 spans 16 amino acids. CDR3 sequence (DNA): TGTGCCAGCTGGGGGGGCCTTTATGCAACTAATGAAAAACTGTTTTTT. This codes for CASWGGLYATNEKLFF.

The V call is TRBV5-1, the J call TRBJ2-1; 7 bases match TRBD2. Unmatched junction bases numbered 18, after V lost 4 bases and J lost 8 bases. The CDR3 consists of 17 residues. From germline, CDR1 is SGHRS and CDR2 YFSETQ. The CDR3 DNA reads as TGCGCCAGCAGCCTTGTTTCGTCCGGGGGGAAGTTTTATGAGCAGTTCTTC. Translating gives CASSLVSSGGKFYEQFF.

The chain employs TRBV6-5 and TRBJ2-2; no reliable D call. CDR1 and CDR2 from the germline V gene are MNHEY and SVGAGI. V was trimmed by 6 bases and J by 1 base, leaving 6 bases between them. This CDR3 contains 13 residues. The CDR3 loop is CASRVRNTGELFF. The DNA of the CDR3 is TGTGCCAGCAGGGTCAGGAACACCGGGGAGCTGTTTTTT.

This rearrangement joins TRBV7-2 to TRBJ1-1; 7 bases agree with TRBD1. Germline CDR1 reads SGHTA; CDR2 reads FQGNSA. With 5 bases clipped from V and 2 bases from J, the junction kept 5 bases outside the gene matches. This CDR3 has 14 amino acids. CDR3 nucleotide sequence: TGTGCCAGCAGCCCTCACAGGGGAAACACTGAAGCTTTCTTT. Residues: CASSPHRGNTEAFF.

The rearrangement links TRBV27 to TRBJ1-6; TRBD1 might be the D (5 bases). CDR1 and CDR2 (germline): MNHEY, SMNVEV (reference sequence). V shed 3 bases and J shed 9 bases, with 18 bases lying between them. The CDR3 runs 16 residues. The CDR3 sequence: CASSFGGGQFGSPLHF. The CDR3 bases are TGTGCCAGCAGTTTTGGGGGAGGACAATTTGGTTCACCCCTCCACTTT.

V is TRBV28 and J is TRBJ1-1, with D possibly being TRBD1 (6 bases). V lost 6 bases and J 5 bases, leaving 19 bases between the germline ends. The CDR3 totals 15 residues. Germline V CDR1 and CDR2: MDHEN, SYDVKM. DNA of the CDR3: TGTGCCAGCAGAACTCAACAGGGAAGGGAAACTGAAGCTTTCTTT. This codes for CASRTQQGRETEAFF.

This clone has just a few counts. This chain uses TRBV10-3 with TRBJ1-2; a possible D gene is TRBD1 (5 bases). The CDR3 loop spans 16 amino acids. Germline V CDR1 and CDR2: ENHRY, SYGVKD. Trimming removed 0 bases at V and 2 bases at J, with 13 bases between. CDR3 in amino acids: CAISESTGGTNYGYTF. The CDR3 coding sequence is TGTGCCATCAGTGAGTCGACGGGGGGTACGAACTATGGCTACACCTTC.

The rearrangement uses TRBV20-1 and TRBJ1-1; no reliable D call. V dropped 2 bases and J dropped 12 bases, with 13 bases sitting between them. This CDR3 contains 11 residues. Germline CDR1 and CDR2: DFQATT and SNEGSKA (reference sequence). CDR3 region: CSARSTREPFF. The CDR3 nucleotides read TGCAGTGCTAGAAGTACCCGGGAACCTTTCTTT.

The CDR3 loop is CASSLGSPRTDKETQYF. In nucleotides, the CDR3 is TGTGCCAGCAGCTTGGGGTCGCCCAGGACTGATAAAGAGACCCAGTACTTC. The rearrangement uses TRBV5-4 and TRBJ2-5; tentatively, D is TRBD2 (5 bases). V lost 0 bases and J lost 3, with 18 bases in between. Germline values: CDR1 SGHNT, CDR2 YYREEE (reference sequence). The CDR3 has 17 residues.

V and J are TRBV4-2 and TRBJ1-3, with D unresolved. The germline V gene has CDR1 LGHNA and CDR2 YNFKEQ. This CDR3 comprises 14 residues. Trimming pared 0 bases from V and 2 bases from J, leaving 5 bases between. CDR3 sequence: CASSQDIPGNTIYF. The CDR3 bases are TGTGCCAGCAGCCAAGATATCCCTGGAAACACCATATATTTT.